The next 11 T cell receptor beta chains were all read from a single sample in a study of T cell repertoires in cytomegalovirus infection. TCRdb called the reads again in MiXCR, with one record for every CDR3 protein. The table includes hundreds of thousands of distinct CDR3 sequences, over 25% detected once. No cognate antigen is known for these TCRs. The specimen comprised cultured CD8+ T cells from PBMCs, sampled from culture after CMV antigen stimulation. The receptors were sampled from a human donor in good health (CMV status not recorded). Some clones in this sample may be carry-over from other donors' samples.

The chain is built from TRBV7-6 and TRBJ1-1, with TRBD1 identical over 7 bases. Germline CDR1 and CDR2: SGHVS and FNYEAQ. The CDR3 loop spans 15 amino acids. V dropped 5 bases and J dropped 5; count of bases not matched to a gene: 11. The CDR3 sequence: CASSQGSGGQTEAFF. The CDR3 DNA reads TGTGCCAGCAGCCAAGGCTCAGGGGGGCAAACTGAAGCTTTCTTT.

The V gene is TRBV12-3 or TRBV12-4, the J gene TRBJ2-3; tentative D call: TRBD1 (5 bases). The last part of the DNA fits TRBJ1-5 better; the J call may be wrong. CDR3 length equals 17 residues. The CDR3 loop is CASSRTTSGWGTDTQHF. The CDR3 DNA reads TGTGCCAGCAGCCGAACGACTAGCGGGTGGGGCACAGATACGCAGCATTTT.

The V call is TRBV20-1, the J call TRBJ1-1; D is undetermined. This CDR3 is 11 amino acids long. Germline V lookup: CDR1 DFQATT, CDR2 SNEGSKA (reference sequence). Trimming pared 4 bases from V and 1 base from J, leaving 4 bases between. CDR3 region: CSAKRNTEAFF. The DNA for the CDR3 is TGCAGTGCTAAAAGGAACACTGAAGCTTTCTTT.

In its sample, this clonotype was seen a few times. This rearrangement joins TRBV7-9 to TRBJ1-3; D is perhaps TRBD1 (5 bases). The CDR3 spans 18 residues. Germline CDR1 is SEHNR and CDR2 is FQNEAQ (reference sequence). V lost 5 bases and J lost 0, with 20 bases in between. The CDR3 loop is CASSVNWDGDHSGNTIYF. CDR3 nucleotides: TGTGCCAGCAGCGTAAATTGGGACGGCGATCACTCTGGAAACACCATATATTTT.

The V call is TRBV6-5, the J call TRBJ2-2; 7 positions agree with TRBD1. The ends lost 2 bases at V and 10 bases at J; junction bases unmatched: 10. Germline V gene data show CDR1 as MNHEY and CDR2 as SVGAGI. CDR3 size: 15 residues. CDR3 amino acids: CASSYRDSSQEELFF. For the CDR3, the DNA is TGTGCCAGCAGTTACCGGGACAGCAGTCAGGAGGAGCTGTTTTTT.

This clonotype was observed a single time. The chain couples TRBV6-1 to TRBJ2-7; 10 bases line up with TRBD1. CDR1 and CDR2 from the germline V gene are MNHNS and SASEGT. Trimming took 1 base from V and 4 from J; bases not matched to a gene: 4. This CDR3 contains 15 residues. For the CDR3, the DNA is TGTGCCAGCAGTGAAGTGACAGGGGGCAGGTACGAGCAGTACGTC. It is translated as CASSEVTGGRYEQYV.

Concerning this clonotype itself: With a much larger clone just one base away, this may be a read error. The chain couples TRBV7-2 to TRBJ2-1; tentatively, D is TRBD2 (6 bases). There are 13 residues in the CDR3. Trimming cost V 3 bases and J 9 bases, with 12 bases left between them. Germline CDR1 SGHTA, CDR2 FQGNSA. DNA for the CDR3: TGTGCCAGCAGCTTCTCGGGGGTTAGTGAGCAGTTCTTC. It specifies CASSFSGVSEQFF.

A note on this clonotype: A much larger clone differs by one base, so this may be a read error. The genes are TRBV7-6 and TRBJ1-6; D is uncertain. Trimming removed 3 bases at V and 9 bases at J, with 6 bases between. The CDR3 covers 12 residues. Germline CDR1 reads SGHVS; CDR2 reads FNYEAQ. The chain's CDR3 is CASSFGPSPLHF. In nucleotides, the CDR3 is TGTGCCAGCAGCTTTGGTCCTTCACCCCTCCACTTT.

There are a few counts of this clonotype. V is TRBV18 and J is TRBJ2-5, with TRBD2 matching over 9 bases. This CDR3 has 14 amino acids. CDR1 KGHSH and CDR2 LQKENI come from the germline V gene. Trimming took 7 bases from V and 3 from J; bases not matched to a gene: 6. As DNA, the CDR3 is TGTGCCAGCTTCCTGACTAGCGGCGAAGAGACCCAGTACTTC. Protein product: CASFLTSGEETQYF.

The chain carries TRBV10-3 and TRBJ1-5; 8 bases are shared with TRBD1. The CDR3 length is 14 residues. Losses at the gene ends were 2 bases for V and 7 bases for J; bases not matched to a gene: 4. Germline V lookup: CDR1 ENHRY, CDR2 SYGVKD. The CDR3 is CAISEEQGAQPQHF. CDR3 sequence (DNA): TGTGCCATCAGTGAGGAGCAGGGGGCCCAGCCCCAGCATTTT.

V gene TRBV27 combines with J gene TRBJ2-7; D may match TRBD1 or TRBD2 (6 bases each). The CDR3 sequence is 16 residues long. Germline values: CDR1 MNHEY, CDR2 SMNVEV (reference sequence). CDR3 loop: CTSRGGGKGLSYEQYV. CDR3 DNA: TGTACCAGCAGGGGTGGAGGGAAAGGGCTCTCCTACGAGCAGTACGTC.